This TCR beta chain derives from a study of Ad26.COV2.S vaccination and SARS-CoV-2 variants. Study observations and caveats: Reported findings describe substantial breadth in spike-specific CD8+ and CD4+ T cell responses following vaccination. Recipients given vaccine exceeded placebo recipients in spike-specific TCR breadth.

This clone came up once. Antigen: not known. Germline CDR1 is MGHRA and CDR2 is YSYEKL. V was trimmed by 5 bases and J by 2 bases, leaving 13 bases between them. This CDR3 comprises 15 residues. Profiled with immunoSEQ multiplex PCR; TCRdb holds only in-frame clones, not every one. The table includes about 480,000 clones, 87% detected once. Treatment: about 20 received Ad26.COV2.S at low or high dose, single or two shots; several received placebo; per-sample allocation not given. Vaccine and placebo recipients were sampled on day 63 after the first injection. Donation came from an adult in Boston who was aged 18-55 years.

This material consisted of peripheral blood, taken in a trial of Ad26.COV2.S vaccine versus placebo. The clonotype originates from a person aged 18-60 years who received the Ad26.COV2.S COVID-19 vaccine or a placebo. The genes are TRBV4-1 and TRBJ1-5, with D possibly TRBD1 on 6 matching bases. The chain's CDR3 is CASSVGGGGNQPQHF. DNA for the CDR3: TGCGCCAGCAGCGTGGGGGGGGGCGGCAATCAGCCCCAGCATTTT.